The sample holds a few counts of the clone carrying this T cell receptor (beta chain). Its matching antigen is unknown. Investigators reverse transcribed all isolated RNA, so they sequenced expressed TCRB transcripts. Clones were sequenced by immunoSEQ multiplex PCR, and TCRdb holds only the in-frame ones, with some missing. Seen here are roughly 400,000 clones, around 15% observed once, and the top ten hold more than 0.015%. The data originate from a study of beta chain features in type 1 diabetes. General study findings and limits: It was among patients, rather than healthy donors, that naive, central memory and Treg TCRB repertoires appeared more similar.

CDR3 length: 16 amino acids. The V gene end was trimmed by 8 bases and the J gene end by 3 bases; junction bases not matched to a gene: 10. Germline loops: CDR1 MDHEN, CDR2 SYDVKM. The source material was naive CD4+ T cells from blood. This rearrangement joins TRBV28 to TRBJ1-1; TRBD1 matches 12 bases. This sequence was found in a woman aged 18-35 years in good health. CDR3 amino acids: CASPPGTGGGYTEAFF. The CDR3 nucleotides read TGTGCCAGCCCTCCCGGGACAGGGGGCGGCTACACTGAAGCTTTCTTT.